Listed below are T cell receptor beta chains from one sample, sequenced in a study of read filtering for tumor transcriptome and immune sequencing. TCRdb processed the reads anew with MiXCR; each CDR3 protein has one entry. The repertoire consists of around 38,000 distinct CDR3 sequences, with approximately 15% occurring once and the leading ten covering 25% to 30%. Sequences were obtained from a population of CD138-negative cells sorted from bone marrow. Receptor source: a donor aged 40 or over with multiple myeloma. Both conserved end residues are part of each CDR3. The D gene is left open where the match is weak. Some rows have no size entry. The others give once, few or many, or a class for an expanded clone.

V gene	CDR3 length	J gene	clone size	D gene	CDR3 protein	CDR3 DNA
TRBV20-1	15	TRBJ2-7	many	NA	CSARDGRRSSYEQYF	TGCAGTGCTAGAGATGGCAGAAGAAGTTCCTACGAGCAGTACTTC
TRBV7-3	14	TRBJ2-1	NA	NA	CASSLTRAPNEQFF	TGTGCCAGTAGCTTAACCAGGGCCCCCAATGAGCAGTTCTTC
TRBV28	14	TRBJ1-1	many	TRBD1	CASSRQGTNTEAFF	TGTGCCAGCAGCCGACAGGGGACGAACACTGAAGCTTTCTTT
TRBV4-3	18	TRBJ2-3	many	TRBD2	CASSQDLSAGGPVDTQYF	TGCGCCAGCAGCCAAGATTTATCAGCGGGAGGGCCCGTAGATACGCAGTATTTT
TRBV6-2/TRBV6-3	14	TRBJ2-1	many	TRBD2	CASRRLAGYNEQFF	TGTGCCAGCAGGCGACTAGCGGGATACAATGAGCAGTTCTTC
TRBV4-3	15	TRBJ2-1	NA	TRBD1	CASSRRQGVPDEQFF	TGCGCCAGCAGCCGCCGACAGGGGGTCCCGGATGAGCAGTTCTTC
TRBV7-9	14	TRBJ1-1	many	NA	CASSLGSVYTEAFF	TGTGCCAGCAGCTTAGGTTCGGTGTACACTGAAGCTTTCTTT
TRBV2	14	TRBJ1-4	many	NA	CASRGLLTNEKLFF	TGTGCCAGCAGAGGACTCCTTACTAATGAAAAACTGTTTTTT
TRBV27	15	TRBJ2-1	many	TRBD2	CASSKTSGSSDEQFF	TGTGCCAGCAGTAAAACTAGCGGGAGTTCCGATGAGCAGTTCTTC
TRBV11-3	12	TRBJ2-2	NA	NA	CASRGDTGELFF	TGTGCCAGCAGAGGGGACACCGGGGAGCTGTTTTTT
TRBV28	15	TRBJ2-2	NA	TRBD2	CASSRGLAITGELFF	TGTGCCAGCAGCCGCGGACTAGCTATAACCGGGGAGCTGTTTTTT
TRBV20-1	14	TRBJ1-2	NA	TRBD1	CSARPVQGDHGYTF	TGCAGTGCTAGACCTGTACAGGGGGACCATGGCTACACCTTC
TRBV20-1	16	TRBJ1-5	few	TRBD1	CSARASRTGLGQPQHF	TGCAGTGCTAGAGCCAGTCGGACAGGGTTAGGTCAGCCCCAGCATTTT
TRBV6-6	15	TRBJ2-1	many	TRBD2	CASSRTGTGGHEQFF	TGTGCCAGCAGTAGAACCGGGACGGGGGGACATGAGCAGTTCTTC
TRBV20-1	12	TRBJ2-5	many	NA	CSAQSLQETQYF	TGCAGTGCCCAGAGTCTCCAAGAGACCCAGTACTTC
TRBV5-6	17	TRBJ1-1	many	TRBD1	CASSSFETGGGWTEAFF	TGTGCCAGCAGCTCATTCGAGACAGGGGGGGGATGGACTGAAGCTTTCTTT
TRBV5-1	14	TRBJ2-4	many	NA	CASSLDDSKNIQYF	TGCGCCAGCAGCTTGGACGACAGCAAAAACATTCAGTACTTC
TRBV7-9	13	TRBJ1-1	many	NA	CASTLLGNTEAFF	TGTGCCAGCACGCTCCTTGGGAACACTGAAGCTTTCTTT
TRBV20-1	16	TRBJ2-1	many	NA	CSARAFSLGKSDEQFF	TGCAGTGCTAGAGCCTTCTCCTTGGGGAAGAGCGATGAGCAGTTCTTC
TRBV12-3/TRBV12-4	16	TRBJ2-6	NA	TRBD1	CASTQRTGAGANVLTF	TGTGCCAGCACCCAACGGACAGGGGCTGGGGCCAACGTCCTGACTTTC